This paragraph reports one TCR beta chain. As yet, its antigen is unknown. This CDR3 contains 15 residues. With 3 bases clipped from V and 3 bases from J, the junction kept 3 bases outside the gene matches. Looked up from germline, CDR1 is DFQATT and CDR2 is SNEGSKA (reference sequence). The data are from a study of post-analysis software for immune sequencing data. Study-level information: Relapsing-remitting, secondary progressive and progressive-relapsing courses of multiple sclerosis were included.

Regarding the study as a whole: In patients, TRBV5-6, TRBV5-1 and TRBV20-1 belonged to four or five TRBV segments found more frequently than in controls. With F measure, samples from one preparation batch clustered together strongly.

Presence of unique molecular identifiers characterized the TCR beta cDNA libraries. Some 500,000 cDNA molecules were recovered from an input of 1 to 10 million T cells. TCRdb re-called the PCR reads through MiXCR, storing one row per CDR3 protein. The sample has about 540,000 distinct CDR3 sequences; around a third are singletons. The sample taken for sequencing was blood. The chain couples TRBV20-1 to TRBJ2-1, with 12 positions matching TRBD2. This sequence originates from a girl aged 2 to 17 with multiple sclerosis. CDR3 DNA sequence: TGCAGTGCTAGGGTGACTAGCGGGGGCTACAATGAGCAGTTCTTC. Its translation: CSARVTSGGYNEQFF.